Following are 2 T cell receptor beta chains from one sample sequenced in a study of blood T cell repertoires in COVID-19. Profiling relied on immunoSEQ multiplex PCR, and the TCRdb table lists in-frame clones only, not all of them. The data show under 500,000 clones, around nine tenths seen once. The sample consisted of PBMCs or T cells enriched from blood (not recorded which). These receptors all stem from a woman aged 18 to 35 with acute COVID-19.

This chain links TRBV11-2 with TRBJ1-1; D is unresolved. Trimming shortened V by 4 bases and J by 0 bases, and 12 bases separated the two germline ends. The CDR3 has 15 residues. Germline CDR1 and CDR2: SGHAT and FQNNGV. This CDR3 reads CASSSAGNLNTEAFF. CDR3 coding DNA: TGTGCCAGCAGCTCCGCAGGCAACTTGAACACTGAAGCTTTCTTT.

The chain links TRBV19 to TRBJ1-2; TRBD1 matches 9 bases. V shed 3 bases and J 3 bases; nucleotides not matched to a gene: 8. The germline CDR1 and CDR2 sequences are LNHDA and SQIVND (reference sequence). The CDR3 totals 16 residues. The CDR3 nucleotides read TGTGCCAGTAGTATGGGACAGGGCAAGGGTGACTATGGCTACACCTTC. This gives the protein CASSMGQGKGDYGYTF.